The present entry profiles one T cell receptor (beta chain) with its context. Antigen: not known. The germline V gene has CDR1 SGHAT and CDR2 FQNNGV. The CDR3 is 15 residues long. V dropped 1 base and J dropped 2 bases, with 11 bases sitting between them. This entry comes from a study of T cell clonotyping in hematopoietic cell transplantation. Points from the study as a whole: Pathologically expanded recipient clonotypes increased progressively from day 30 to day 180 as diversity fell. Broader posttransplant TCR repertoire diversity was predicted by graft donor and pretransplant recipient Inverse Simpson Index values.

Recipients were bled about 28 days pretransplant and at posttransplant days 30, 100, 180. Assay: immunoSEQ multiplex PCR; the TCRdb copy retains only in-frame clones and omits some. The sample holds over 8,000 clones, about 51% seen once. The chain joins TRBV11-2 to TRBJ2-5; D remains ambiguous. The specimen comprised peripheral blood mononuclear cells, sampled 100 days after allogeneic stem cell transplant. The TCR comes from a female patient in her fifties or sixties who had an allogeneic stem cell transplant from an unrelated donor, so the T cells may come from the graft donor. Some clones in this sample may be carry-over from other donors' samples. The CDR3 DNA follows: TGTGCCAGCAGCTTAGGATCATACTCACAAGAGACCCAGTACTTC. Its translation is CASSLGSYSQETQYF.